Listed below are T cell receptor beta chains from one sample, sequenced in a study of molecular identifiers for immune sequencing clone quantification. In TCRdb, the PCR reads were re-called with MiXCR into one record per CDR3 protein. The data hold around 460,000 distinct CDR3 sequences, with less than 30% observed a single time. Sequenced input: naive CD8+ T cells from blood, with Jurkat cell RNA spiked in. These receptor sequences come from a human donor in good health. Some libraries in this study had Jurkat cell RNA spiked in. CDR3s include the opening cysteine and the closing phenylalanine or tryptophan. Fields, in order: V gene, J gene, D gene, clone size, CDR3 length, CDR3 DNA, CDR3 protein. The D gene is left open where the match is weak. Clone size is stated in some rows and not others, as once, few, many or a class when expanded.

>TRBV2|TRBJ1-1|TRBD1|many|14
TGTGCCAGGGACTCGGACAGGACGAACACTGAAGCTTTCTTT
CARDSDRTNTEAFF
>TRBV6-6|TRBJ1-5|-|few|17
TGTGCCAGCAGTTTCCCTCCGGGGGTTCGAGGCAATCAGCCCCAGCATTTT
CASSFPPGVRGNQPQHF
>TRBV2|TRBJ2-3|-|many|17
TGTGCCAGCAGTGAAGGACAGGCCTTACTGTTTGCAGATACGCAGTATTTT
CASSEGQALLFADTQYF
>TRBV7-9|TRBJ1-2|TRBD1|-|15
TGTGCCAGCAGCTTAGCGGGACAGGACGCCTATGGCTACACCTTC
CASSLAGQDAYGYTF
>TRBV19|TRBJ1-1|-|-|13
TGTGCCAGTAGTATAGGTCCACAGACTGAAGCTTTCTTT
CASSIGPQTEAFF
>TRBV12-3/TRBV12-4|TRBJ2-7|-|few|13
TGTGCCAGCAGTTTTGGGGGGCAGGACGAGCAGTACTTC
CASSFGGQDEQYF
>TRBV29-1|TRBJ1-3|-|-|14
TGCAGCGTTGAAGATCAGGGTGATGGAAACACCATATATTTT
CSVEDQGDGNTIYF
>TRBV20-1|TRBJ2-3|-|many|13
TGCAGTGCTAGAAAGGGGGACCCAGATACGCAGTATTTT
CSARKGDPDTQYF
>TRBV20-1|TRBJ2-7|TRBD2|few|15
TGCAGTGCTGACGAGACTAGCGGGAGTCCCTACGAGCAGTACTTC
CSADETSGSPYEQYF
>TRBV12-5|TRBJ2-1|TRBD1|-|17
TGTGCTAGTGGTTTACCTATCGGGGACAGGGTGTACAATGAGCAGTTCTTC
CASGLPIGDRVYNEQFF
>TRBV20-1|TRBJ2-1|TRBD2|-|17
TGCAGTGCTAGAGAGGGTAGCGGGGGCCCCCTGCCCAATGAGCAGTTCTTC
CSAREGSGGPLPNEQFF
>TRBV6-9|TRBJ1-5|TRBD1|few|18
TGTGCCAGCAGTTATCTAGAACGTCCGACAGGGATAGGGGAGCCCCAGCATTTT
CASSYLERPTGIGEPQHF
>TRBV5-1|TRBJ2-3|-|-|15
TGCGCCAGCAGCATTGCTAGCCGGGGCACAGATACGCAGTATTTT
CASSIASRGTDTQYF
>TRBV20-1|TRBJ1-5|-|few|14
TGCAGTGCTACACCCAGCGTGGCCAATCAGCCCCAGCATTTT
CSATPSVANQPQHF
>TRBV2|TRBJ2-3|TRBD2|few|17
TGTGCCAGCAGTGGTCTAGACGGGGGGGCCCCTCTTGGGCCGCAGTATTTT
CASSGLDGGAPLGPQYF
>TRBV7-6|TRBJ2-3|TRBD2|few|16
TGTGCCAGCAGCTTAATGGGCGGGGGGCTCGCAGATACGCAGTATTTT
CASSLMGGGLADTQYF
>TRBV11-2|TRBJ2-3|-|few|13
TGTGCCAGCAGCCCCCTAACCCCAGATACGCAGTATTTT
CASSPLTPDTQYF